The rows below give T cell receptor beta chains drawn from one sample of a study of T cell repertoires in cytomegalovirus infection. TCRdb re-called the reads with MiXCR, one entry per CDR3 protein. The sample carries 180,000 or so distinct CDR3 sequences, about a sixth recorded once. Material for sequencing was CD8+ T cells from PBMCs. These receptors came from a human donor in good health (CMV status not recorded). Some clones in this sample may be carry-over from other donors' samples. Both conserved end residues are part of each CDR3. Fields, in order: J gene, clone size, V gene, D gene, CDR3 protein, CDR3 DNA. A D gene is named only where the DNA matches it firmly. Clone size is given for some rows only: seen once, a few or many times, or a class if the clone is expanded.

>TRBJ2-2|few|TRBV6-2/TRBV6-3|TRBD1
CASRVDRGVDYTGELFF
TGTGCCAGCCGCGTCGACAGGGGCGTCGACTACACCGGGGAGCTGTTTTTT
>TRBJ1-5|-|TRBV6-2/TRBV6-3|-
CASSWGGFGHSNQPQHF
TGTGCCAGCAGCTGGGGTGGGTTTGGTCATAGCAATCAGCCCCAGCATTTT
>TRBJ2-5|many|TRBV7-2|TRBD1
CASSLVDRGYQETQYF
TGTGCCAGCAGCTTAGTTGACAGGGGATACCAAGAGACCCAGTACTTC
>TRBJ2-2|few|TRBV10-3|-
CAIRPGDEDTGELFF
TGTGCCATCAGGCCAGGGGATGAGGACACCGGGGAGCTGTTTTTT
>TRBJ2-7|-|TRBV7-9|-
CASSAGPFNEQYF
TGTGCCAGCAGCGCGGGACCGTTCAACGAGCAGTACTTC
>TRBJ2-1|few|TRBV6-2/TRBV6-3|-
CASSYTPGESYNEQFF
TGTGCCAGCAGTTACACGCCCGGGGAGTCCTACAATGAGCAGTTCTTC
>TRBJ1-1|few|TRBV29-1|-
CSVPGRNTEAFF
TGCAGCGTTCCGGGACGGAACACTGAAGCTTTCTTT
>TRBJ2-1|few|TRBV28|-
CASSSPDSYNEQFF
TGTGCCAGCAGTTCTCCGGACAGTTACAATGAGCAGTTCTTC
>TRBJ2-5|-|TRBV25-1|TRBD1
CASSGSIWDREETQYF
TGTGCCAGCAGTGGGTCGATTTGGGACAGGGAAGAGACCCAGTACTTC
>TRBJ1-1|many|TRBV7-6|-
CASSLELNTEAFF
TGTGCCAGCAGCTTAGAATTGAACACTGAAGCTTTCTTT